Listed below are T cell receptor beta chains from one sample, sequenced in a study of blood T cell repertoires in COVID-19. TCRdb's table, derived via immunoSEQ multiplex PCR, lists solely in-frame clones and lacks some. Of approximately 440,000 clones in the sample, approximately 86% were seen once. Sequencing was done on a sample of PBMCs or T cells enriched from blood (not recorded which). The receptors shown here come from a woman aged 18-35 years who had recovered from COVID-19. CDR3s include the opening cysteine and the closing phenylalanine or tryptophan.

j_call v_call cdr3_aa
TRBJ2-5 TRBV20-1 CSPEEQETQYF
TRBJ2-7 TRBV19 CASSMDRVSYEQYF
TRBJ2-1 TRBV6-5 CASGRQVYNEQFF
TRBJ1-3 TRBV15 CATSSPTGSGSGNTIYF
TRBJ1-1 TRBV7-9 CASSLQGAGTEAFF
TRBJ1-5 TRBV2 CASSGPWIAVSNQPQHF
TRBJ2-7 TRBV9 CASSVGFRDEQYF
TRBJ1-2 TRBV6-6 CASSYQTTASGGYTF
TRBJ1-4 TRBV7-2 CASSPFGTGENEKLFF
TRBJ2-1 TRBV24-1 CATSDGGRSYNEQFF
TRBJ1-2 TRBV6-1 CASSETWEDYGYTF
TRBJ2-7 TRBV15 CATSRDRTGSYEQYF
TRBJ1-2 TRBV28 CASSYPEGHYTF
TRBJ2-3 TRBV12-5 CASGSRRGKADTQYF
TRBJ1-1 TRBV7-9 CASSLGTEKRAFF
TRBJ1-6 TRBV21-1 CASSKERGQKKTLHF
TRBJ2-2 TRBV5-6 CASSRGAGELFF
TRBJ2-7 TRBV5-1 CASSGRDGGYEQYF
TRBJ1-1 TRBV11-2 CASSSDSFFTQGGTEAFF
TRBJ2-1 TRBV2 CAPRGGGGDNEQFF
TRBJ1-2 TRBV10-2 CASSELRVAYGYTF
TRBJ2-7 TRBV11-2 CASSLGRGSYEQYF